These 26 T cell receptor beta chains were all obtained from the same sample, sequenced in a study of blood T cell repertoires in COVID-19. TCRdb's copy holds only in-frame clones and misses some; the assay was immunoSEQ multiplex PCR. The sample comprises under 150,000 clones, over 75% of which are singletons, and 8% rests with the top ten. Sample: peripheral blood. The receptor source for this set is a woman in her sixties with COVID-19, enrolled during active disease.

The chain recombines TRBV27 with TRBJ1-4; no definite D call. The CDR3 spans 15 residues. Per germline, CDR1 MNHEY and CDR2 SMNVEV (reference sequence). The V gene lost 2 bases and the J gene lost 6 bases, with 13 bases spanning the gap. CDR3 protein: CASSLGLGRDEKLFF. CDR3 bases: TGTGCCAGCAGTTTAGGGCTTGGGCGGGATGAAAAACTGTTTTTT.

This sequence joins TRBV7-2 and TRBJ2-1, with D possibly being TRBD1 (5 bases). The V gene's germline CDR1 is SGHTA and CDR2 FQGNSA. The CDR3 has 13 residues. The CDR3 DNA is TGTGCTTCCGGAAGGGGCTGGAACAATGAGCAGTTCTTC. This codes for CASGRGWNNEQFF.

The CDR3 sequence: CASSQDMLAGPQETQYF. Written as DNA, the CDR3 is TGTGCCAGCAGCCAAGATATGCTAGCGGGTCCCCAAGAGACCCAGTACTTC. The rearrangement joins TRBV3-1 (or the pseudogene TRBV3-2) to TRBJ2-5, with TRBD2 identical over 8 bases. The trim removed 0 bases at V and 1 base at J, leaving 7 bases unmatched. The CDR3 has 17 amino acids. Germline V lookup: CDR1 LGHDT, CDR2 YNNKEL (reference sequence).

The chain joins TRBV6-2 or TRBV6-3 to TRBJ1-6; 7 nucleotides agree with TRBD1. This CDR3 region has 18 residues. The germline V gene has CDR1 MNHEY and CDR2 SVGEGT. V shed 2 bases and J 3 bases; nucleotides not matched to a gene: 10. CDR3 sequence: CASSYTTHRGFYNSPLHF. CDR3 DNA sequence: TGTGCCAGCAGTTACACGACGCACAGGGGCTTCTATAATTCACCCCTCCACTTT.

The chain recombines TRBV30 with TRBJ2-7, with D maybe TRBD2 (7 bases). Germline V lookup: CDR1 GTSNPN, CDR2 SVGIG (reference sequence). V was shortened by 5 bases and J by 2 bases, with 13 bases between the two germline ends. The CDR3 has 13 residues. The CDR3 protein is CAWGRGTPYEQYF. The CDR3 nucleotides are TGTGCCTGGGGGAGGGGGACACCCTACGAGCAGTACTTC.

The chain combines TRBV7-8 with TRBJ1-3; D unclear. The CDR3 consists of 13 residues. The V end was cut by 7 bases, the J end by 2 bases, with 9 bases between. Germline assignment: CDR1 SGHVS and CDR2 FQNEAQ. The CDR3 nucleotides read TGTGCCAGCACCCTCTTCCCTGGAAACACCATATATTTT. Translation gives CASTLFPGNTIYF.

The V gene is TRBV19, the J gene TRBJ1-2, with D hard to call. In germline, CDR1 is LNHDA, CDR2 SQIVND (reference sequence). The CDR3 loop spans 14 amino acids. The V end lost 3 bases, the J end lost 8 bases, and 16 bases lay between the germline ends. This chain's CDR3 is CASSIQTRLQGYTF. The CDR3 DNA reads as TGTGCCAGTAGTATCCAGACAAGATTACAAGGCTACACCTTC.

This clone is a singleton in its sample. The chain uses TRBV5-6 and TRBJ2-2; 7 bases agree with TRBD2. CDR1 is SGHDT and CDR2 is YYEEEE in the germline V gene. V lost 4 bases and J lost 7; bases outside the gene matches: 1. The CDR3 sequence is 12 residues long. The CDR3 bases are TGTGCCAGCAGCAAGCGGGGCGGGGAGCTGTTTTTT. Protein: CASSKRGGELFF.

The chain combines TRBV2 with TRBJ1-5; 11 bases align to TRBD1. The CDR3 has 15 residues. The junction had 5 bases not matched to a gene; V was cut back by 4 bases and J by 6 bases. Germline CDR1 and CDR2: SNHLY and FYNNEI. The CDR3 protein is CASSGGGQGGQPQHF. For the CDR3, the DNA is TGTGCCAGCAGTGGCGGGGGACAGGGGGGTCAGCCCCAGCATTTT.

The J gene is TRBJ1-2, the V gene TRBV4-1; TRBD1 might be the D (6 bases). Germline V gene data show CDR1 as MGHRA and CDR2 as YSYEKL. This CDR3 has 16 residues. Deletions cut 4 bases from V and 2 bases from J, with 17 bases between. Here the CDR3 reads CASSPREWGRNYGYTF. CDR3 in DNA: TGCGCCAGCAGCCCCCGAGAGTGGGGGCGCAACTATGGCTACACCTTC.

The chain carries TRBV4-2 and TRBJ2-2; maybe TRBD1 (5 bases). The CDR3 has 15 amino acids. The ends were cut back, 0 bases at V and 6 bases at J, with 11 bases in the middle. Germline V lookup: CDR1 LGHNA, CDR2 YNFKEQ. CDR3 nucleotide sequence: TGTGCCAGCAGCCAAGACAGGGAAGGGTCCGGGGAGCTGTTTTTT. Translation: CASSQDREGSGELFF.

This chain links TRBV9 with TRBJ2-7, with 8 bases fitting TRBD1. The germline V gene has CDR1 SGDLS and CDR2 YYNGEE. The V segment lost 0 bases and the J segment 5 bases; nucleotides outside the gene matches: 4. This CDR3 comprises 14 residues. The CDR3 reads CASSVGDRYDEQYF. The DNA of the CDR3 is TGTGCCAGCAGCGTAGGGGACAGGTACGACGAGCAGTACTTC.

This clone was seen a single time. V usage is TRBV24-1 and J usage is TRBJ2-7; D not certain. V gave up 10 bases and J gave up 5 bases, with 17 bases separating them. The V gene's germline CDR1 is KGHDR and CDR2 SFDVKD. This CDR3 contains 13 residues. The CDR3 sequence is CATSKSGIDEQYF. DNA of the CDR3: TGTGCCACGTCGAAGTCAGGCATCGACGAGCAGTACTTC.

This clone was recorded only once. The chain joins TRBV4-1 to TRBJ1-2, with D tentatively TRBD1 (6 bases). CDR3 length equals 16 residues. The V gene's germline CDR1 is MGHRA and CDR2 YSYEKL. Trimming cost V 3 bases and J 5 bases, with 19 bases left between them. CDR3 loop: CASSQAISGENYGYTF. The CDR3 coding sequence is TGCGCCAGCAGCCAGGCTATTTCAGGGGAGAATTATGGCTACACCTTC.

V and J are TRBV7-9 and TRBJ1-2, with a weak D call TRBD1 (5 bases). The germline gives CDR1 SEHNR, CDR2 FQNEAQ (reference sequence). Trimming took off 1 base at V and 4 bases at J, with 10 bases between the two ends. The CDR3 runs to 14 residues. CDR3 protein: CASSLEAGFYGYTF. CDR3 bases: TGTGCCAGCAGCTTAGAGGCAGGGTTCTATGGCTACACCTTC.

The chain combines TRBV10-1 with TRBJ1-1; 9 bases match TRBD1. With V trimmed by 5 bases and J by 1 base, 2 bases remained unmatched. Germline CDR1 reads WNHNN; CDR2 reads SYGVQD (reference sequence). The CDR3 length is 14 residues. The DNA for the CDR3 is TGCGCCAGCAGTTCGGGACAGGGGAACACTGAAGCTTTCTTT. Residues: CASSSGQGNTEAFF.

The chain employs TRBV6-5 and TRBJ1-2; TRBD1 matches at 7 bases. V dropped 7 bases and J dropped 3; count of bases not matched to a gene: 5. Germline CDR1 reads MNHEY; CDR2 reads SVGAGI. The CDR3 covers 13 residues. The CDR3 DNA reads TGTGCCAGCACGCAGGGGGTCTACTATGGCTACACCTTC. This codes for CASTQGVYYGYTF.

The chain recombines TRBV19 with TRBJ1-3; unclear D gene. Germline V gene lookup returns CDR1 LNHDA and CDR2 SQIVND (reference sequence). Trimming took 3 bases from V and 0 from J, leaving 12 bases between them. The CDR3 is 16 amino acids. The chain's CDR3 is CASSISAGYSGNTIYF. In DNA, the CDR3 is TGTGCCAGTAGTATTTCTGCCGGGTACTCTGGAAACACCATATATTTT.

V is TRBV5-6 and J is TRBJ1-2; D is uncertain. The V end lost 2 bases, the J end lost 3 bases, and 11 bases lay between the germline ends. The CDR3 contains 14 residues. Germline V gives CDR1 SGHDT, CDR2 YYEEEE. CDR3 sequence (DNA): TGTGCCAGCAGCTTAGAGGGATTTTACTATGGCTACACCTTC. Its translation is CASSLEGFYYGYTF.

The genes are TRBV3-1 (or the pseudogene TRBV3-2) and TRBJ2-2; TRBD1 might be the D (5 bases). The CDR3 sequence is 15 residues long. The V gene lost 6 bases and the J gene lost 4 bases, with 15 bases spanning the gap. The V gene's germline CDR1 is LGHDT and CDR2 YNNKEL (reference sequence). CDR3 sequence reads: CASSRQRFITGELFF. In DNA form, the CDR3 reads TGTGCCAGCAGTCGACAGAGATTTATCACCGGGGAGCTGTTTTTT.

V and J are TRBV7-8 and TRBJ2-1, with TRBD2 matching over 8 bases. The CDR3 consists of 12 residues. Germline V gene data show CDR1 as SGHVS and CDR2 as FQNEAQ. V shed 3 bases, J shed 10 bases, and the junction held 2 bases outside the gene matches. CDR3 nucleotides: TGTGCCAGCAGCTTGAGCGGGGGCGAGCAGTTCTTC. Translated: CASSLSGGEQFF.

The chain uses TRBV6-5 and TRBJ1-1; D is unresolved. Trimming left V 6 bases short and J 5 bases short, with 19 bases between. The germline CDR1 and CDR2 sequences are MNHEY and SVGAGI. The length of the CDR3 is 15 residues. DNA of the CDR3: TGTGCCAGCAGCGACCGCCGGGGTGGACTGACTGAAGCTTTCTTT. As protein: CASSDRRGGLTEAFF.

The V gene is TRBV5-4, the J gene TRBJ2-2, with 8 positions matching TRBD2. The germline V gene has CDR1 SGHNT and CDR2 YYREEE (reference sequence). Trimming removed 0 bases from V and 2 bases from J; junction bases left unmatched: 3. CDR3 length: 16 amino acids. In DNA form, the CDR3 reads TGTGCCAGCAGCTTGGGTAGCGGGGACAACACCGGGGAGCTGTTTTTT. Its protein product is CASSLGSGDNTGELFF.

A few counts support this clone. The chain is built from TRBV5-1 and TRBJ1-5; 7 bases match TRBD1. The CDR3 has 14 residues. CDR1 is SGHRS, CDR2 YFSETQ, per germline. V gave up 4 bases and J gave up 4 bases; unmatched junction bases: 5. CDR3 amino acids: CASSPDRQNQPQHF. The CDR3 region has the DNA TGCGCCAGCAGCCCGGACAGGCAGAATCAGCCCCAGCATTTT. Together with reference TRBV5-1 and TRBJ1-5, the CDR3 gives the full variable domain: KAGVTQTPRYLIKTRGQQVTLSCSPISGHRSVSWYQQTPGQGLQFLFEYFSETQRNKGNFPGRFSGRQFSNSRSEMNVSTLELGDSALYLCASSPDRQNQPQHFGDGTRLSIL.

V is TRBV3-1 (or the pseudogene TRBV3-2) and J is TRBJ2-5, with 9 bases matching TRBD2. This CDR3 is built from 15 residues. V shed 4 bases and J 1 base; nucleotides not matched to a gene: 4. Germline V gene sequence: CDR1 LGHDT, CDR2 YNNKEL (reference sequence). CDR3 in amino acids: CASSRGLAVQETQYF. The DNA for the CDR3 is TGTGCCAGCAGCCGGGGACTAGCAGTCCAAGAGACCCAGTACTTC.

The chain is built from TRBV9 and TRBJ2-3, with TRBD2 identical over 10 bases. This CDR3 has 17 residues. The trim removed 6 bases at V and 2 bases at J, leaving 12 bases unmatched. Per germline, CDR1 SGDLS and CDR2 YYNGEE. The DNA for the CDR3 is TGTGCCAGCACCCGCCTTAGAGCGGGGGGGCCCACAGATACGCAGTATTTT. As protein: CASTRLRAGGPTDTQYF.